These T cell receptor beta chains were read from a single sample in a study of cytomegalovirus exposure and HLA in healthy donors. Clones were sequenced by immunoSEQ multiplex PCR, and TCRdb holds only the in-frame ones, with some missing. Counted here are around 230,000 clones, over 75% occurring once; the ten biggest clones make up about 2%. Sequencing was performed on PBMCs. These receptors came from a male donor in good health and CMV-seronegative. The CDR3 runs from the conserved cysteine through the conserved F or W. D genes are given only for firm matches. Rows may omit the clone size; those that give it use once, few, many or a size class.

clone_size d_call j_call v_call cdr3_nt cdr3_aa
- - TRBJ2-2 TRBV7-2 TGTGCCAGCAGCTCCGAGGGCGCGAACACCGGGGAGCTGTTTTTT CASSSEGANTGELFF
- TRBD2 TRBJ2-3 TRBV4-2 TGTGCCAGCAGCCCTGCGCCCGTGGCGGGGGGCACAGATACGCAGTATTTT CASSPAPVAGGTDTQYF
- TRBD1 TRBJ2-3 TRBV13 TGTGCCAGCAGCTCAAGGACAGGGGGCACAGATACGCAGTATTTT CASSSRTGGTDTQYF
- TRBD2 TRBJ2-5 TRBV6-4 TGTGCCAGCAGTGAAATAGCGGGGGCGGGAGAGACCCAGTACTTC CASSEIAGAGETQYF
- TRBD2 TRBJ2-3 TRBV5-1 TGCGCCAGCAGCTTGACGGGAGGGCCCCCAGATACGCAGTATTTT CASSLTGGPPDTQYF
once TRBD2 TRBJ2-1 TRBV7-6 TGTGCCAGCAGCCCAAGCGGGGGGGCCTACAATGAGCAGTTCTTC CASSPSGGAYNEQFF
- TRBD1 TRBJ2-2 TRBV27 TGTGCCAGCAGTTGGGGGACAGGGGAGGACACCGGGGAGCTGTTTTTT CASSWGTGEDTGELFF
- TRBD1 TRBJ2-1 TRBV5-4 TGTGCCAGCAGCCCCCCGGGACAGGGCTACAATGAGCAGTTCTTC CASSPPGQGYNEQFF
- TRBD2 TRBJ2-2 TRBV27 TGTGCCAGCAGTTCCCTCGGGACTAGCGGGACCGGGGAGCTGTTTTTT CASSSLGTSGTGELFF
once TRBD1 TRBJ2-5 TRBV4-1 TGCGCCAGCAGCCAACCCCAGGGACAGGGAGAGACCCAGTACTTC CASSQPQGQGETQYF
once TRBD1 TRBJ2-7 TRBV5-1 TGCGCCAGCAGCTTGGTTGGGACAGAGACCTACGAGCAGTACTTC CASSLVGTETYEQYF
- TRBD1 TRBJ2-1 TRBV12-5 TGTGCTAGTGGTTTCGGACAGGGGAGGAGCAATGAGCAGTTCTTC CASGFGQGRSNEQFF
- - TRBJ1-5 TRBV6-1 TGTGCCAGCAGTGAAGACCGGGGACTCAATCAGCCCCAGCATTTT CASSEDRGLNQPQHF
- TRBD1 TRBJ2-1 TRBV7-3 TGTGCCAGCAGCTTATTTAGGGACAGGGGGTATGAGCAGTTCTTC CASSLFRDRGYEQFF
- - TRBJ1-3 TRBV5-8 TGTGCCAGCAGCTTACTACCAGGGACATTCGGAAACACCATATATTTT CASSLLPGTFGNTIYF
- - TRBJ2-2 TRBV10-3 TGTGCCATGACTGGAGGCGGGACCGGGGAGCTGTTTTTT CAMTGGGTGELFF
- TRBD1 TRBJ1-1 TRBV15 TGTGCCACCAGCAGAGACCACAGGGGGCTCGCTGAAGCTTTCTTT CATSRDHRGLAEAFF
- TRBD1 TRBJ2-5 TRBV9 TGTGCCAGCAGCCGTAACGGACAGGGGGAAGAGACCCAGTACTTC CASSRNGQGEETQYF
- TRBD2 TRBJ2-3 TRBV5-1 TGCGCCAGCAACATGCGGGGGGTGAGCACAGATACGCAGTATTTT CASNMRGVSTDTQYF
- - TRBJ2-1 TRBV27 TGTGCCAGCAGTTCCCCATTGTCCCCCTCCGGGCAGTTCTTC CASSSPLSPSGQFF
- - TRBJ1-1 TRBV7-6 TGTGCCAGCAGCTTAAGACAGCCTATGACTGAAGCTTTCTTT CASSLRQPMTEAFF
once - TRBJ2-1 TRBV14 TGTGCCAGCAGCCAGACAGGCGACTACAATGAGCAGTTCTTC CASSQTGDYNEQFF
- - TRBJ2-7 TRBV7-9 TGTGCCAGCAGCTTGGAGGGGAGGGAGCAGTACTTC CASSLEGREQYF
many - TRBJ2-5 TRBV4-2 TGTGCCAGCAGCCAAGATAGGCGTACAGGGCTACAAGAGACCCAGTACTTC CASSQDRRTGLQETQYF
few - TRBJ1-2 TRBV9 TGTGCCAGCAGCGACCGACAGTTCGAAGGCTACACCTTC CASSDRQFEGYTF
- - TRBJ2-7 TRBV28 TGTGCCAGCAGTTTAGATTCGAGCTACGAGCAGTACTTC CASSLDSSYEQYF
- - TRBJ1-2 TRBV7-2 TGTGCCAGCAACCCAGGGGAACCTAACTATGGCTACACCTTC CASNPGEPNYGYTF